Each of the 19 T cell receptor beta chains below was sequenced from the same sample in a study of T cells in Graves' hyperthyroidism and ophthalmopathy. There were TCR beta CDR3 regions amplified from RNA transcripts. HTBI primers were used for first-round RT-PCR of the TCR CDR3. Each CDR3 protein is one row after TCRdb ran MiXCR on the multiplex PCR reads. The sample consists of roughly 300,000 distinct CDR3 sequences, roughly 21% of them appearing once. The material sequenced was blood. These receptors all come from a woman between 45 and 60 years old with Graves' hyperthyroidism.

The sample holds many counts of this clonotype. The chain employs TRBV11-2 and TRBJ2-1; D is unclear. The CDR3 has 15 residues. Trimming pared 0 bases from V and 5 bases from J, leaving 11 bases between. Germline V gives CDR1 SGHAT, CDR2 FQNNGV. CDR3 sequence reads: CASSLDLRANNEQFF. The CDR3 nucleotides read TGTGCCAGCAGCTTAGATCTAAGGGCTAACAATGAGCAGTTCTTC.

The J gene is TRBJ2-7, the V gene TRBV19, with 13 bases matching TRBD2. The germline V gene encodes CDR1 LNHDA and CDR2 SQIVND (reference sequence). V trimming: 6 bases; J trimming: 6 bases; junction bases outside the gene matches: 11. This CDR3 has 16 residues. In DNA, the CDR3 is TGTGCCAGTAGGGACGGACTAGCGGGAGTTGTTAGCGAGCAGTACTTC. Its protein is CASRDGLAGVVSEQYF.

In this sample, this clonotype turned up a few times. The V and J genes are TRBV6-1 and TRBJ2-1; D remains ambiguous. Trimming removed 3 bases from V and 9 bases from J, with 6 bases in between. There are 11 residues in the CDR3. The germline gives CDR1 MNHNS, CDR2 SASEGT. The CDR3 region is CASSDDGEQFF. DNA of the CDR3: TGTGCCAGCAGTGATGACGGTGAGCAGTTCTTC.

At least ten counts were recorded for this clonotype. The chain's CDR3 is CASSSTRRTFF. Written as DNA, the CDR3 is TGTGCCAGCAGCTCCACTCGCCGAACTTTCTTT. The rearrangement uses TRBV27 and TRBJ1-1; D is ambiguous. CDR1 and CDR2 from the germline V gene are MNHEY and SMNVEV (reference sequence). The CDR3 sequence is 11 residues long. Trimming took off 6 bases at V and 12 bases at J, with 14 bases between the two ends.

This clonotype was detected ten times or more. The chain uses TRBV27 and TRBJ1-1, with D possibly TRBD1 on 5 matching bases. V lost 3 bases, J lost 4 bases, and 12 bases lay in between. This CDR3 has 14 residues. Germline CDR1 reads MNHEY; CDR2 reads SMNVEV (reference sequence). The CDR3 DNA reads as TGTGCCAGCAGTTTGTCCAGGGTGGTCACTGAAGCTTTCTTT. Translated: CASSLSRVVTEAFF.

This clonotype has ten or more counts. This may be a read error, as it is one base from a much larger clone. This chain joins TRBV20-1 and TRBJ2-5; possibly TRBD1 for D (8 bases). Germline-derived CDR1 and CDR2 are DFQATT and SNEGSKA (reference sequence). The CDR3 loop spans 12 amino acids. CDR3 coding DNA: TGCAGTGCCCAGGGGGCGGGAGAGACCCGGTACTTC. Its translation: CSAQGAGETRYF.

The chain links TRBV5-6 to TRBJ2-5; 8 nucleotides agree with TRBD1. CDR3 length equals 13 residues. Losses at the gene ends were 7 bases for V and 5 bases for J; bases not matched to a gene: 7. Germline CDR1 is SGHDT and CDR2 is YYEEEE. The CDR3 loop is CASVKTGGETQYF. In nucleotides, the CDR3 is TGTGCCAGCGTCAAAACAGGGGGGGAGACCCAGTACTTC.

This clonotype occurred many times. The chain is built from TRBV12-3 or TRBV12-4 and TRBJ2-5; D call uncertain. The CDR3 has 11 amino acids. Trimming stripped 1 base from V and 5 bases from J, with 2 bases between. The CDR3 reads CASSLDETQYF. The CDR3 region has the DNA TGTGCCAGCAGTTTAGACGAGACCCAGTACTTC.

The CDR3 protein is CASNQGNYGYTF. The CDR3 DNA reads TGTGCCAGCAATCAGGGGAACTATGGCTACACCTTC. This chain connects TRBV6-2 or TRBV6-3 to TRBJ1-2, with a weak D call TRBD1 (6 bases). Germline V gene data show CDR1 as MNHEY and CDR2 as SVGEGT. V shed 7 bases and J shed 2 bases, with 8 bases lying between them. The CDR3 loop spans 12 amino acids.

This chain uses TRBV6-2 or TRBV6-3 with TRBJ2-3; TRBD1 might be the D (5 bases). The ends were cut back, 5 bases at V and 0 bases at J, with 12 bases in the middle. In germline, CDR1 is MNHEY, CDR2 SVGEGT. This CDR3 region has 15 residues. CDR3 residues: CASSGGALSTDTQYF. The CDR3 nucleotides are TGTGCCAGCAGTGGTGGGGCCTTGAGCACAGATACGCAGTATTTT.

This clonotype was seen a handful of times. The J gene is TRBJ2-7, the V gene TRBV18; TRBD1 matches 9 bases. Trimming cost V 3 bases and J 6 bases; bases outside gene matches: 9. Germline V gene data show CDR1 as KGHSH and CDR2 as LQKENI. This CDR3 has 15 residues. CDR3 in amino acids: CASSPKRTGVPEQYF. Here the CDR3 DNA reads TGTGCCAGCTCACCTAAAAGGACAGGGGTCCCCGAGCAGTACTTC.

The chain is built from TRBV12-3 or TRBV12-4 and TRBJ1-1; tentative D call: TRBD1 (5 bases). V was trimmed by 7 bases and J by 0 bases, leaving 15 bases between them. CDR3 length: 15 amino acids. CDR3: CASTSWGRLNTEAFF. The CDR3, as DNA: TGTGCCAGCACCTCATGGGGCCGGTTGAACACTGAAGCTTTCTTT.

The chain couples TRBV12-3 or TRBV12-4 to TRBJ1-5; 10 bases are shared with TRBD1. Losses at the gene ends were 5 bases for V and 12 bases for J; bases not matched to a gene: 10. The CDR3 loop spans 14 amino acids. CDR3: CASSPTGTGDRQHF. The CDR3 DNA reads as TGTGCCAGCAGTCCGACCGGGACAGGGGATCGCCAGCATTTT.

This clonotype has ten or more counts. The rearrangement uses TRBV11-2 and TRBJ2-3; TRBD2 matches at 11 bases. The junction had 6 bases not matched to a gene; V was cut back by 5 bases and J by 2 bases. The CDR3 consists of 16 residues. Germline CDR1 is SGHAT and CDR2 is FQNNGV. The CDR3 region has the DNA TGTGCCAGCAGCCGAACTAGCGGGAGCCCCACAGATACGCAGTATTTT. Translating it yields CASSRTSGSPTDTQYF.

This clonotype has at least ten counts. Relative to the germline gene, one junction end is altered; a read error may explain this. The chain carries TRBV7-3 and TRBJ2-3, with D perhaps assigned TRBD1 or TRBD2 (5 bases each). CDR1 and CDR2 from the germline V gene are SGHTA and FQGTGA. The CDR3 length is 14 residues. CDR3 DNA: TGTGCCAGCAGCACACGAGGGGCCTCAGAGACGCAGTATTTT. Its translation is CASSTRGASETQYF.

Points on this clonotype: A much larger clone sits a single nucleotide away, making a read error possible. This chain connects TRBV2 to TRBJ2-1, with 10 bases aligning to TRBD2. The CDR3 runs to 15 residues. The germline V gene has CDR1 SNHLY and CDR2 FYNNEI. CDR3 in DNA: TGTACCAGCGGAAAGCGGGGGGGCCCCTACAATGAGCAGTTCTTC. It yields the protein CTSGKRGGPYNEQFF. Variable domain in full (rest from reference TRBV2 and TRBJ2-1): EPEVTQTPSHQVTQMGQEVILRCVPISNHLYFYWYRQILGQKVEFLVSFYNNEISEKSEIFDDQFSVERPDGSNFTLKIRSTKLEDSAMYFCTSGKRGGPYNEQFFGPGTRLTVL.

The V call is TRBV5-1, the J call TRBJ1-2; 10 bases map to TRBD1. Germline V gives CDR1 SGHRS, CDR2 YFSETQ. This CDR3 has 13 amino acids. The ends lost 4 bases at V and 7 bases at J; junction bases unmatched: 4. In nucleotides, the CDR3 is TGCGCCAGCAGCAACGGACAGGGGGGTGGCTACACCTTC. It is translated as CASSNGQGGGYTF.

This clonotype was detected ten times or more. The chain employs TRBV6-5 and TRBJ1-2; the D is unclear. The V end lost 2 bases, the J end lost 4 bases, and 8 bases lay between the germline ends. CDR3 size: 13 residues. Looked up from germline, CDR1 is MNHEY and CDR2 is SVGAGI. The CDR3 region is CASSYGKLYGYTF. Here the CDR3 DNA reads TGTGCCAGCAGTTACGGCAAACTCTATGGCTACACCTTC.

In its sample, this clonotype was seen many times. As DNA, the CDR3 is TGTGCCAGCAGCCCCGGGACAGGGAGAATTTACTATGGCTACACCTTC. Protein product: CASSPGTGRIYYGYTF. This chain links TRBV12-3 or TRBV12-4 with TRBJ1-2; 9 bases are shared with TRBD1. The CDR3 consists of 16 residues. The ends lost 6 bases at V and 3 bases at J; junction bases unmatched: 11.